These 14 T cell receptor beta chains share one sample of origin, sequenced in a study of cytomegalovirus exposure and HLA in healthy donors. TCRdb keeps only in-frame clones here, not all; method: immunoSEQ multiplex PCR. The table includes around 130,000 clones, about nine tenths detected once. Sequenced material: PBMCs. The receptors were sampled from a young man in good health and CMV-seronegative.

The chain carries TRBV9 and TRBJ2-1; a possible D gene is TRBD1 (6 bases). There are 21 residues in the CDR3. With 2 bases removed from V and 4 bases from J, the gap between germline ends came to 31 bases. CDR1 and CDR2 (germline): SGDLS, YYNGEE. The CDR3 region is CASSVLSHMGSKMGAYNEQFF. CDR3 in DNA: TGTGCCAGCAGCGTGTTGTCTCACATGGGCTCTAAAATGGGGGCTTACAATGAGCAGTTCTTC.

The chain employs TRBV11-3 and TRBJ2-2, with 14 positions matching TRBD2. Germline-derived CDR1 and CDR2 are SGHNT and YENEEA. V shed 0 bases, J shed 1 base, and the junction held 7 bases outside the gene matches. The CDR3 loop spans 20 amino acids. The DNA for the CDR3 is TGTGCCAGCAGCTTAGATCGAGGGACTAGCGGGGGCCTGAACACCGGGGAGCTGTTTTTT. Its protein product is CASSLDRGTSGGLNTGELFF.

In its sample, this clone was seen a few times. The chain uses TRBV19 and TRBJ1-5; D perhaps matches TRBD1 (5 bases). V was clipped by 3 bases and J by 6 bases, with 12 bases between them. Germline CDR1 and CDR2: LNHDA and SQIVND (reference sequence). The CDR3 loop spans 14 amino acids. Written as DNA, the CDR3 is TGTGCCAGTAGTATTTTGGGGGGAGGTCAGCCCCAGCATTTT. This sequence encodes CASSILGGGQPQHF.

The rearrangement links TRBV4-2 to TRBJ2-1; D is unclear. CDR3 size: 16 residues. Looked up from germline, CDR1 is LGHNA and CDR2 is YNFKEQ. Trimming took 1 base from V and 3 from J, leaving 13 bases between them. For the CDR3, the DNA is TGTGCCAGCAGCCAAGTCGACACCGGATTCTACAATGAGCAGTTCTTC. Its translation: CASSQVDTGFYNEQFF.

The rearrangement joins TRBV7-9 to TRBJ1-1; no clear D. Trimming stripped 1 base from V and 4 bases from J, with 7 bases between. The CDR3 contains 13 residues. Germline assignment: CDR1 SEHNR and CDR2 FQNEAQ (reference sequence). The CDR3: CASSLDGFTEAFF. The CDR3 DNA follows: TGTGCCAGCAGCTTAGACGGGTTCACTGAAGCTTTCTTT.

J is TRBJ2-7 and V is TRBV6-6; tentatively, D is TRBD1 (6 bases). The CDR3 length is 14 residues. Trimming stripped 2 bases from V and 2 bases from J, with 10 bases between. The germline CDR1 and CDR2 sequences are MNHNY and SVGAGI (reference sequence). CDR3 sequence reads: CASSYPDSPYEQYF. For the CDR3, the DNA is TGTGCCAGCAGTTACCCGGACAGTCCCTACGAGCAGTACTTC.

To note about this clone: One end of the junction varies from germline; a read error may be responsible. The chain combines TRBV7-9 with TRBJ2-4; a possible D gene is TRBD2 (5 bases). The germline CDR1 and CDR2 sequences are SEHNR and FQNEAQ (reference sequence). The CDR3 totals 11 residues. The CDR3 region has the DNA TGTGCCAGCAGCTCGGAGGACGGTTACAACTTC. Protein sequence: CASSSEDGYNF.

The chain uses TRBV28 and TRBJ2-5, with TRBD2 matching over 14 bases. In germline, CDR1 is MDHEN, CDR2 SYDVKM. The CDR3 extends over 17 amino acids. With 6 bases clipped from V and 1 base from J, the junction kept 7 bases outside the gene matches. The CDR3, as DNA: TGTGCCAGCAGACCAACCGGGACTAGCGGGGGCCAAGAGACCCAGTACTTC. Protein product: CASRPTGTSGGQETQYF. The entire variable domain, with the rest obtained from reference TRBV28 and TRBJ2-5, is as follows: DVKVTQSSRYLVKRTGEKVFLECVQDMDHENMFWYRQDPGLGLRLIYFSYDVKMKEKGDIPEGYSVSREKKERFSLILESASTNQTSMYLCASRPTGTSGGQETQYFGPGTRLLVL.

The V gene is TRBV15, the J gene TRBJ1-2, with 8 bases aligning to TRBD1. The CDR3 loop spans 14 amino acids. The V segment lost 2 bases and the J segment 2 bases; nucleotides outside the gene matches: 1. CDR1 and CDR2 from the germline V gene are LNHNV and YYDKDF (reference sequence). The CDR3 sequence: CATSRYRGNYGYTF. The CDR3 DNA sequence: TGTGCCACCAGCAGATACAGGGGGAACTATGGCTACACCTTC.

This rearrangement joins TRBV7-9 to TRBJ1-2; tentatively, D is TRBD1 (5 bases). Germline values: CDR1 SEHNR, CDR2 FQNEAQ (reference sequence). Trimming shortened V by 6 bases and J by 0 bases, and 14 bases separated the two germline ends. This CDR3 spans 15 amino acids. The CDR3 nucleotides are TGTGCCAGCAGAGCACAACGACAGACTAACTATGGCTACACCTTC. Amino acid sequence: CASRAQRQTNYGYTF.

The chain combines TRBV7-8 with TRBJ1-2, with D tentatively TRBD1 (6 bases). Germline V lookup: CDR1 SGHVS, CDR2 FQNEAQ. The V and J ends lost 4 bases and 0 bases respectively, with 15 bases between them. The CDR3 spans 16 residues. CDR3 in amino acids: CASSSGGATTNYGYTF. The CDR3 nucleotides read TGTGCCAGCAGCTCGGGGGGGGCTACTACTAACTATGGCTACACCTTC.

J is TRBJ1-1 and V is TRBV6-5; D is perhaps TRBD1 (6 bases). Per germline, CDR1 MNHEY and CDR2 SVGAGI. The CDR3 consists of 16 residues. V was shortened by 2 bases and J by 4 bases, with 17 bases between the two germline ends. The CDR3 protein is CASSYVWGGGGTEAFF. The CDR3 nucleotides are TGTGCCAGCAGTTACGTTTGGGGGGGCGGAGGCACTGAAGCTTTCTTT.

The genes are TRBV2 and TRBJ1-3, with a weak D call TRBD1 (5 bases). Germline loops: CDR1 SNHLY, CDR2 FYNNEI. The CDR3 runs to 14 residues. V was cut by 6 bases and J by 0 bases, with 9 bases left in between. The CDR3 DNA reads as TGTGCCAGCAGCAACAGGATCTCTGGAAACACCATATATTTT. This sequence encodes CASSNRISGNTIYF.

The chain recombines TRBV6-5 with TRBJ1-6, with 7 bases fitting TRBD1. J was trimmed by 11 bases and V by 5 bases; bases with no gene match: 9. Germline V gene lookup returns CDR1 MNHEY and CDR2 SVGAGI. The CDR3 is 14 amino acids. CDR3 in DNA: TGTGCCAGCAGTGAAGGGGGCGCATCGGCACCCCTCCACTTT. Translation gives CASSEGGASAPLHF.